Listed here are 31 T cell receptor beta chains from one sample, sequenced in a study of identical twins. TCRdb re-derived calls from the 5' RACE reads in MiXCR, one entry per CDR3 protein. The sample has 400,000 to 550,000 distinct CDR3 sequences, 14% seen once. These data were also reused for a study on yellow fever vaccine responses in identical twins.

Material: CD4+ T cells sorted from blood. The receptors stem from a woman under 30 in good health.

The chain employs TRBV28 and TRBJ2-7; 9 bases line up with TRBD1. CDR3 size: 14 residues. Unmatched junction bases numbered 8, after V lost 5 bases and J lost 6 bases. CDR1 MDHEN and CDR2 SYDVKM come from the germline V gene. CDR3 DNA: TGTGCCAGCAGTCAAACCCGACAGGGGGGCGAGCAGTACTTC. Translation: CASSQTRQGGEQYF.

The sample holds a few counts of this clonotype. The chain carries TRBV7-2 and TRBJ2-7; no definite D call. CDR1 is SGHTA, CDR2 FQGNSA, per germline. The CDR3 loop spans 15 amino acids. Trimming pared 4 bases from V and 9 bases from J, leaving 22 bases between. CDR3 sequence: CASSSLSGSRNRQYF. The DNA for the CDR3 is TGTGCCAGCAGCTCCTTATCCGGATCCAGAAACCGGCAGTACTTC.

The chain joins TRBV13 to TRBJ2-5; 9 bases agree with TRBD2. Trimming cost V 4 bases and J 4 bases; bases outside gene matches: 16. This CDR3 is built from 18 residues. Germline CDR1 is PRHDT and CDR2 is FYEKMQ (reference sequence). CDR3 sequence: CASSSRVLAGLSRETQYF. In DNA, the CDR3 is TGTGCCAGCAGCTCGAGGGTACTAGCGGGCCTCAGTCGAGAGACCCAGTACTTC.

The chain combines TRBV7-2 with TRBJ2-1; TRBD2 agrees at 12 bases. The CDR3 is 15 residues long. The germline V gene encodes CDR1 SGHTA and CDR2 FQGNSA. J gave up 5 bases and V 5 bases, and 4 bases lay outside the gene matches. CDR3 sequence (DNA): TGTGCCAGCAGCAAGGGACTAGCGGGCAACAATGAGCAGTTCTTC. This encodes CASSKGLAGNNEQFF.

The chain recombines TRBV4-1 with TRBJ2-1; 7 bases are a match to TRBD1. V was pared by 2 bases and J by 2 bases, with 9 bases of the junction left unmatched. CDR3 size: 17 residues. Germline-derived CDR1 and CDR2 are MGHRA and YSYEKL. The CDR3 coding sequence is TGCGCCAGCAGCCAAAACCCCGCCGGGACAGCCTACAATGAGCAGTTCTTC. Translating it yields CASSQNPAGTAYNEQFF.

The J gene is TRBJ2-2, the V gene TRBV7-9; D is unresolved. The germline gives CDR1 SEHNR, CDR2 FQNEAQ (reference sequence). The CDR3 runs to 15 residues. Trimming removed 4 bases from V and 5 bases from J, with 14 bases in between. The CDR3 DNA reads as TGTGCCAGCAGCTCCCAGCTTCAAGTAACCGGGGAGCTGTTTTTT. Residues: CASSSQLQVTGELFF.

There are a few counts of this clonotype. This chain connects TRBV24-1 to TRBJ2-5; D gene unclear. The germline V gene has CDR1 KGHDR and CDR2 SFDVKD. V dropped 4 bases and J dropped 6 bases, with 11 bases sitting between them. The CDR3 totals 13 residues. The CDR3 sequence: CATSDTLRKTQYF. The CDR3 DNA reads as TGTGCCACCAGTGACACCCTCAGGAAGACCCAGTACTTC.

The V and J genes are TRBV6-2 or TRBV6-3 and TRBJ2-7; D is ambiguous. V lost 1 base and J 0 bases, leaving 7 bases between the germline ends. Germline CDR1 and CDR2: MNHEY and SVGEGT. This CDR3 has 14 amino acids. The CDR3 DNA reads as TGTGCCAGCAGTTACTTTGGGGTCTCCTACGAGCAGTACTTC. This codes for CASSYFGVSYEQYF.

This chain connects TRBV4-2 to TRBJ2-2, with D possibly TRBD2 on 6 matching bases. CDR3 length: 15 residues. Germline CDR1 reads LGHNA; CDR2 reads YNFKEQ. The V and J ends lost 2 bases and 6 bases respectively, with 13 bases between them. CDR3 DNA sequence: TGTGCCAGCAGCCAAACGAGCGGGCCTCCCGGGGAGCTGTTTTTT. Amino acids: CASSQTSGPPGELFF.

This clonotype appeared a few times. V is TRBV6-1 and J is TRBJ1-4; D may be TRBD1 (5 bases). The CDR3 consists of 14 residues. Trimming took off 7 bases at V and 8 bases at J, with 17 bases between the two ends. The germline V gene has CDR1 MNHNS and CDR2 SASEGT. This CDR3 reads CASISGTTGEKLFF. In nucleotides, the CDR3 is TGTGCCAGCATCTCCGGGACCACGGGGGAAAAACTGTTTTTT.

This chain connects TRBV28 to TRBJ2-5; possibly TRBD1 or TRBD2 for D (5 bases each). The CDR3 length is 15 residues. Germline CDR1 and CDR2: MDHEN and SYDVKM. V shed 2 bases and J shed 0 bases, with 10 bases lying between them. Written as DNA, the CDR3 is TGTGCCAGCAGTTTAAGAGGGGTTAACCAAGAGACCCAGTACTTC. Translating gives CASSLRGVNQETQYF.

This clonotype was counted a few times. This chain connects TRBV7-8 to TRBJ2-4, with a weak D call TRBD1 (6 bases). The germline V gene has CDR1 SGHVS and CDR2 FQNEAQ. Trimming pared 2 bases from V and 1 base from J, leaving 15 bases between. The CDR3 spans 17 residues. Here the CDR3 reads CASSLLNRVLAKNIQYF. The CDR3 region has the DNA TGTGCCAGCAGCTTACTTAACAGGGTTCTGGCCAAAAACATTCAGTACTTC.

This clonotype was picked up a small number of times. CDR3 sequence reads: CASSLSIAAPAGYNEQFF. As DNA, the CDR3 is TGTGCCAGCAGCCTTAGTATAGCGGCCCCGGCCGGCTACAATGAGCAGTTCTTC. The chain employs TRBV11-2 and TRBJ2-1; tentatively, D is TRBD2 (6 bases). Germline V gene data show CDR1 as SGHAT and CDR2 as FQNNGV. Trimming took 5 bases from V and 3 from J, leaving 23 bases between them. CDR3 length equals 18 residues.

This clonotype was observed a handful of times. The rearrangement joins TRBV2 to TRBJ2-7; 8 bases match TRBD1. V shed 7 bases, J shed 1 base, and the junction held 9 bases outside the gene matches. The CDR3 is 15 amino acids. Germline CDR1 is SNHLY and CDR2 is FYNNEI. The CDR3 protein is CASTRAGGASYEQYF. The CDR3 DNA reads TGTGCCAGCACCCGGGCAGGGGGCGCTTCCTACGAGCAGTACTTC.

This clonotype has a count of ten or more. The chain joins TRBV12-3 or TRBV12-4 to TRBJ2-1; perhaps TRBD2 as D (6 bases). The CDR3 loop spans 14 amino acids. V lost 5 bases and J lost 5, with 13 bases in between. The CDR3: CASSTTAGHNEQFF. The CDR3 bases are TGTGCCAGCAGTACTACAGCGGGTCACAATGAGCAGTTCTTC.

This clonotype was counted a few times. V gene TRBV9 combines with J gene TRBJ2-3; 7 bases line up with TRBD2. This CDR3 spans 15 amino acids. After removal of 4 bases from V and 6 bases from J, the junction contained 11 bases not matched to a gene. Germline V lookup: CDR1 SGDLS, CDR2 YYNGEE. The CDR3, as DNA: TGTGCCAGCAGCCCACTGGGGGGGTTTAGCGATACGCAGTATTTT. Its protein product is CASSPLGGFSDTQYF.

The J gene is TRBJ2-4, the V gene TRBV20-1, with 8 bases matching TRBD2. The ends lost 3 bases at V and 3 bases at J; junction bases unmatched: 1. The CDR3 runs to 13 residues. Germline CDR1 is DFQATT and CDR2 is SNEGSKA (reference sequence). The CDR3 sequence is CSARSGGKNIQYF. DNA of the CDR3: TGCAGTGCTAGGAGCGGGGGCAAAAACATTCAGTACTTC.

The chain employs TRBV6-1 and TRBJ1-4; possibly TRBD1 for D (5 bases). The CDR3 runs to 14 residues. Between the trimmed V and J ends, which lost 7 bases and 5 bases, there was a span of 14 bases. Germline V gives CDR1 MNHNS, CDR2 SASEGT. The CDR3 region is CASISDSLNEKLFF. The CDR3 DNA follows: TGTGCCAGCATCTCAGACAGCTTAAATGAAAAACTGTTTTTT.

This clonotype was seen a handful of times. The chain recombines TRBV28 with TRBJ2-7; TRBD1 aligns across 9 bases. The CDR3 extends over 15 amino acids. Germline lookup yields CDR1 MDHEN and CDR2 SYDVKM. Trimming removed 7 bases from V and 5 bases from J; junction bases left unmatched: 12. The CDR3 DNA reads TGTGCCAGCATCTCCGCCGGGACAGGGAGCAACGAGCAGTACTTC. Translated: CASISAGTGSNEQYF. Using reference TRBV28 and TRBJ2-7 for the parts outside the CDR3, the full variable domain is DVKVTQSSRYLVKRTGEKVFLECVQDMDHENMFWYRQDPGLGLRLIYFSYDVKMKEKGDIPEGYSVSREKKERFSLILESASTNQTSMYLCASISAGTGSNEQYFGPGTRLTVT.

The gene calls are TRBV20-1 and TRBJ2-7; D is unclear. V lost 0 bases, J lost 0 bases, and 15 bases lay in between. The CDR3 contains 16 residues. CDR1 DFQATT and CDR2 SNEGSKA come from the germline V gene (reference sequence). CDR3 loop: CSARDLRRVSSYEQYF. Here the CDR3 DNA reads TGCAGTGCTAGAGATCTAAGGAGAGTAAGCTCCTACGAGCAGTACTTC.

The rearrangement links TRBV19 to TRBJ1-2, with D hard to call. Trimming took off 3 bases at V and 4 bases at J, with 3 bases between the two ends. CDR1 is LNHDA, CDR2 SQIVND, per germline (reference sequence). The CDR3 runs to 11 residues. The CDR3 is CASSMFYGYTF. The CDR3 nucleotides are TGTGCCAGTAGTATGTTCTATGGCTACACCTTC.

V gene TRBV12-3 or TRBV12-4 combines with J gene TRBJ1-5; weak D call: TRBD1 (6 bases). The CDR3 has 14 residues. The V end lost 6 bases, the J end lost 3 bases, and 12 bases lay between the germline ends. The CDR3 DNA sequence: TGTGCCAGCAGGAGCAGGGACAACAATCAGCCCCAGCATTTT. Protein product: CASRSRDNNQPQHF.

CDR3 protein: CASSQEAGTSTDTQYF. CDR3 sequence (DNA): TGTGCCAGCAGCCAAGAGGCAGGAACGAGCACAGATACGCAGTATTTT. The chain links TRBV3-1 to TRBJ2-3, with no clear D. Trimming left V 0 bases short and J 0 bases short, with 10 bases between. Germline V gene data show CDR1 as LGHDT and CDR2 as YNNKEL (reference sequence). The CDR3 sequence is 16 residues long.

The chain joins TRBV7-2 to TRBJ2-2; possible D gene TRBD2, 5 bases. This CDR3 spans 16 amino acids. V dropped 5 bases and J dropped 0 bases, with 13 bases sitting between them. CDR1 is SGHTA, CDR2 FQGNSA, per germline. Written as DNA, the CDR3 is TGTGCCAGCAGCCCTCCGGGGAGAACGAACACCGGGGAGCTGTTTTTT. This encodes CASSPPGRTNTGELFF.

V and J are TRBV5-6 and TRBJ2-7; 9 positions agree with TRBD1. Germline V CDR1 and CDR2: SGHDT, YYEEEE. V lost 4 bases to trimming and J lost 6 bases; unmatched junction nucleotides: 11. The CDR3 totals 15 residues. CDR3 sequence reads: CASSPEAGQGGEQYF. Here the CDR3 DNA reads TGTGCCAGCAGCCCTGAGGCGGGACAGGGAGGCGAGCAGTACTTC. The variable domain in full, completed from reference TRBV5-6 and TRBJ2-7, reads DAGVTQSPTHLIKTRGQQVTLRCSPKSGHDTVSWYQQALGQGPQFIFQYYEEEERQRGNFPDRFSGHQFPNYSSELNVNALLLGDSALYLCASSPEAGQGGEQYFGPGTRLTVT.

At least ten counts were recorded for this clonotype. The chain has TRBV6-2 or TRBV6-3 and TRBJ2-7; D perhaps matches TRBD1 (6 bases). Looked up from germline, CDR1 is MNHEY and CDR2 is SVGEGT. V lost 2 bases to trimming and J lost 4 bases, with 12 bases between them. The CDR3 sequence is 14 residues long. The CDR3 here is CASSYGQSAYEQYF. CDR3 nucleotides: TGTGCCAGCAGTTACGGACAGTCAGCATACGAGCAGTACTTC.

This chain links TRBV2 with TRBJ2-1; no reliable D call. Trimming removed 4 bases from V and 0 bases from J, with 10 bases in between. The CDR3 has 15 residues. Germline V gene data show CDR1 as SNHLY and CDR2 as FYNNEI. CDR3 in DNA: TGTGCCAGCAGTGGTGGCTTTACCTCCTACAATGAGCAGTTCTTC. This gives the protein CASSGGFTSYNEQFF.

This sequence joins TRBV18 and TRBJ2-7, with TRBD2 as a possible D gene (5 bases). Germline assignment: CDR1 KGHSH and CDR2 LQKENI. Trimming cost V 0 bases and J 3 bases, with 18 bases left between them. The CDR3 is 17 amino acids. CDR3 DNA: TGTGCCAGCTCACCACCCGGGCGCGGGCAAACGATCTACGAGCAGTACTTC. Protein: CASSPPGRGQTIYEQYF.

This clonotype was detected only a few times. The chain is built from TRBV28 and TRBJ2-7; D ambiguous. Germline CDR1 is MDHEN and CDR2 is SYDVKM. V was trimmed by 3 bases and J by 5 bases, leaving 11 bases between them. The CDR3 length is 13 residues. CDR3 sequence (DNA): TGTGCCAGCAGTTTGTTGGGGAATCACGAGCAGTACTTC. Translation gives CASSLLGNHEQYF.

This clonotype was counted many times. This chain uses TRBV7-9 with TRBJ2-5; 7 nucleotides match TRBD2. Germline CDR1 is SEHNR and CDR2 is FQNEAQ (reference sequence). There are 14 residues in the CDR3. The J segment lost 6 bases and the V segment lost 0 bases, leaving 4 bases of the junction unmatched. The CDR3 DNA is TGTGCCAGCAGCTTAGCGGGAGGGCCGCAGACCCAGTACTTC. This codes for CASSLAGGPQTQYF.

V gene TRBV7-3 combines with J gene TRBJ2-2; perhaps TRBD1 as D (5 bases). This CDR3 contains 16 residues. Germline assignment: CDR1 SGHTA and CDR2 FQGTGA. Trimming left V 8 bases short and J 0 bases short, with 16 bases between. The DNA of the CDR3 is TGTGCCAGCGGGGCCAAGAATTGGGCGAACACCGGGGAGCTGTTTTTT. Protein product: CASGAKNWANTGELFF.